Listed here is a single T cell receptor beta chain. Trimming at V came to 4 bases and at J to 7 bases, leaving 3 bases not matched to a gene. The CDR3 has 14 amino acids. CDR1 SGHNT and CDR2 YYREEE come from the germline V gene (reference sequence). The sample comes from a study of blood T cell repertoires in COVID-19. Study in general: Samples of COVID-19 (acute and convalescent) were obtained from the United States, Italy and Spain. The analysed material was cDNA or gDNA that came from T cells, B-cell-depleted T cells, or PBMCs.

Original processing methods: Nucleated cell counts were estimated from reference gene primer amplification. The assay was immunoSEQ multiplex PCR, and TCRdb's table has in-frame clones only and misses some. D and trimming come from the DNA, and the V and J calls and clone size come from that table. In the table there are 100,000 to 150,000 clones, nearly 90% of which are singletons. The chain has TRBV5-4 and TRBJ1-6, with TRBD1 matching 9 bases. The sequence derives from a woman of 80 years or more with acute or convalescent COVID-19. Sequenced: peripheral blood. Here the CDR3 reads CASSRDRENSPLHF. The CDR3 DNA sequence: TGTGCCAGCAGCAGGGACAGGGAAAATTCACCCCTCCACTTT.